This T cell receptor (beta chain) derives from a study of blood T cell repertoires in COVID-19. Background on the study: The samples span acute and convalescent COVID-19 from the United States, Italy and Spain.

Germline CDR1 reads SGHNT; CDR2 reads YYREEE (reference sequence). CDR3 length: 14 amino acids. Losses at the gene ends were 4 bases for V and 4 bases for J; bases not matched to a gene: 5. Data came from immunoSEQ multiplex PCR; TCRdb stores just in-frame clones and leaves some out. The repertoire has approximately 50,000 clones, around nine tenths of them found once; the top ten carry 4%. This clonotype was sampled from a man aged 45-60 years with acute or convalescent COVID-19. V gene TRBV5-4 combines with J gene TRBJ1-1, with 9 nucleotides matching TRBD1. Sequencing was done on a sample of peripheral blood. DNA for the CDR3: TGTGCCAGCAGCCTTGGACAGGGGTCCACTGAAGCTTTCTTT. Protein: CASSLGQGSTEAFF.